This T cell receptor (beta chain) was sequenced for a study of T cell repertoires in cytomegalovirus infection. TCRdb re-analysed the reads in MiXCR, keeping a single row per CDR3 protein. This repertoire shows hundreds of thousands of distinct CDR3 sequences, roughly 30% found once; its top ten account for 11% to 15%. Germline CDR1 reads SGHTA; CDR2 reads FQGNSA. This CDR3 comprises 15 residues. Comments on this clonotype: Its antigen is unknown. A junction end diverges from the germline sequence, so it may reflect a read error.

This chain connects TRBV7-2 to TRBJ2-1, with 9 bases fitting TRBD1. The TCR comes from a human donor in good health (CMV status not recorded). Some clones in this sample may be carry-over from other donors' samples. This material consisted of cultured CD8+ T cells from PBMCs, taken from culture after CMV antigen stimulation. CDR3 loop: CANSLGGQGNNEQFF. The CDR3 region has the DNA TGTGCCAACAGCTTAGGGGGACAGGGAAACAATGAGCAGTTCTTC.